Each of the 17 T cell receptor beta chains below was sequenced from the same sample in a study of early T cells in non-severe SARS-CoV-2 infection. In TCRdb, the 5' RACE reads were re-called with MiXCR into one record per CDR3 protein. Here the sample spans about 25,000 distinct CDR3 sequences, around 4% being singletons. Sequenced input: whole blood. Receptors originate from an adult who was a healthcare worker with PCR-confirmed SARS-CoV-2 infection or an uninfected control (not recorded which).

This clonotype was recorded at least ten times. The chain is built from TRBV10-3 and TRBJ2-1; D not certain. The V and J ends lost 2 bases and 1 base respectively, with 6 bases between them. Germline V gene lookup returns CDR1 ENHRY and CDR2 SYGVKD. The CDR3 has 14 amino acids. CDR3 in DNA: TGTGCCATCAGTGAGGTGGGGTCCTACAATGAGCAGTTCTTC. Residues: CAISEVGSYNEQFF.

This clonotype was found a few times. This sequence joins TRBV5-1 and TRBJ1-1; D is unresolved. The CDR3 is 13 residues long. Germline assignment: CDR1 SGHRS and CDR2 YFSETQ. V was clipped by 0 bases and J by 2 bases, with 5 bases between them. CDR3 nucleotides: TGCGCCAGCAGCTTGGGCAGTAACACTGAAGCTTTCTTT. Translating it yields CASSLGSNTEAFF.

A few counts support this clonotype. The chain employs TRBV4-3 and TRBJ2-1; D uncertain. Germline CDR1 reads LGHNA; CDR2 reads YSLEER. V was pared by 1 base and J by 0 bases, with 4 bases between. There are 14 residues in the CDR3. CDR3 residues: CASSQGSSYNEQFF. CDR3 DNA sequence: TGCGCCAGCAGCCAAGGGAGCTCCTACAATGAGCAGTTCTTC.

A few counts support this clonotype. The chain combines TRBV5-4 with TRBJ2-4; 7 bases align to TRBD1. This CDR3 contains 11 residues. CDR1 is SGHNT and CDR2 is YYREEE in the germline V gene (reference sequence). Germline trimming cut 10 bases from V and 7 bases from J; bases unmatched to any gene: 5. CDR3 sequence: CAAETGNIQYF. The DNA of the CDR3 is TGTGCCGCCGAGACAGGGAACATTCAGTACTTC.

This clonotype was recorded at least ten times. The rearrangement links TRBV7-2 to TRBJ2-1, with a possible D match to TRBD2 (6 bases). This CDR3 has 15 residues. The germline V and J ends were trimmed by 3 bases and 6 bases, with 15 bases remaining between them. CDR1 and CDR2 from the germline V gene are SGHTA and FQGNSA. CDR3 sequence: CASSFPLAPSNEQFF. The CDR3 coding sequence is TGTGCCAGCAGCTTCCCACTAGCACCCTCCAATGAGCAGTTCTTC. Full variable domain (rest looked up from reference TRBV7-2 and TRBJ2-1): GAGVSQSPSNKVTEKGKDVELRCDPISGHTALYWYRQSLGQGLEFLIYFQGNSAPDKSGLPSDRFSAERTGGSVSTLTIQRTQQEDSAVYLCASSFPLAPSNEQFFGPGTRLTVL.

This clonotype was counted at least ten times. The rearrangement uses TRBV18 and TRBJ1-1; D may be TRBD1 (6 bases). With 2 bases removed from V and 0 bases from J, the gap between germline ends came to 10 bases. Germline values: CDR1 KGHSH, CDR2 LQKENI. The CDR3 is made up of 15 amino acids. As DNA, the CDR3 is TGTGCCAGCTCACCAAAAACAGGGTTGAACACTGAAGCTTTCTTT. This gives the protein CASSPKTGLNTEAFF.

This clonotype was found a few times. V gene TRBV20-1 combines with J gene TRBJ2-3; D unclear. V was cut by 4 bases and J by 4 bases, with 6 bases left in between. This CDR3 comprises 11 residues. Germline V gives CDR1 DFQATT, CDR2 SNEGSKA (reference sequence). The CDR3 bases are TGCAGTGCTACGAGACCAGATACGCAGTATTTT. Translated, it gives CSATRPDTQYF.

This clonotype was seen ten or more times. The chain recombines TRBV28 with TRBJ2-2; D is unresolved. The CDR3 spans 13 residues. V was cut by 3 bases and J by 1 base, with 3 bases left in between. Germline loops: CDR1 MDHEN, CDR2 SYDVKM. Here the CDR3 reads CASSFQNTGELFF. The CDR3 region has the DNA TGTGCCAGCAGTTTTCAGAACACCGGGGAGCTGTTTTTT.

This clonotype was counted between two and nine times. The CDR3 nucleotides are TGTGCCAGCAGCTTAGAACGGGGGGCCTCCTACGAGCAGTACTTC. Its protein is CASSLERGASYEQYF. The chain couples TRBV7-3 to TRBJ2-7, with D maybe TRBD2 (7 bases). Germline V lookup: CDR1 SGHTA, CDR2 FQGTGA. There are 15 residues in the CDR3. Trimming removed 2 bases from V and 0 bases from J, with 11 bases in between.

This clonotype was picked up many times. The chain joins TRBV7-6 to TRBJ2-7; D may be TRBD2 (5 bases). CDR1 is SGHVS, CDR2 FNYEAQ, per germline. V lost 0 bases and J lost 5, with 14 bases in between. The CDR3 spans 15 residues. CDR3 sequence: CASSLAPAASHEQYF. As DNA, the CDR3 is TGTGCCAGCAGCTTAGCCCCAGCGGCCAGCCACGAGCAGTACTTC. The full variable domain, in which reference TRBV7-6 and TRBJ2-7 provide the parts outside the CDR3, is GAGVSQSPRYKVTKRGQDVALRCDPISGHVSLYWYRQALGQGPEFLTYFNYEAQQDKSGLPNDRFSAERPEGSISTLTIQRTEQRDSAMYRCASSLAPAASHEQYFGPGTRLTVT.

This clonotype was recorded many times. V usage is TRBV20-1 and J usage is TRBJ2-7, with TRBD2 matching 7 bases. V shed 5 bases, J shed 2 bases, and the junction held 6 bases outside the gene matches. CDR3 length equals 13 residues. Germline CDR1 and CDR2: DFQATT and SNEGSKA (reference sequence). This chain's CDR3 is CSADEREPYEQYF. CDR3 nucleotide sequence: TGCAGTGCTGACGAGCGGGAACCCTACGAGCAGTACTTC.

This clonotype was recorded many times. The chain employs TRBV28 and TRBJ1-6, with D possibly matching TRBD1 (6 bases). This CDR3 is 15 amino acids long. Germline V gene lookup returns CDR1 MDHEN and CDR2 SYDVKM. Trimming removed 2 bases from V and 7 bases from J, with 12 bases in between. CDR3 sequence reads: CASSLLSRGNSPLHF. As DNA, the CDR3 is TGTGCCAGCAGTTTACTTTCCAGGGGAAATTCACCCCTCCACTTT. Full variable domain (rest looked up from reference TRBV28 and TRBJ1-6): DVKVTQSSRYLVKRTGEKVFLECVQDMDHENMFWYRQDPGLGLRLIYFSYDVKMKEKGDIPEGYSVSREKKERFSLILESASTNQTSMYLCASSLLSRGNSPLHFGNGTRLTVT.

This clonotype was counted between two and nine times. The chain employs TRBV5-1 and TRBJ2-2; D may be TRBD2 (5 bases). The CDR3 length is 16 residues. V was cut by 4 bases and J by 0 bases, with 13 bases left in between. From germline, CDR1 is SGHRS and CDR2 YFSETQ. CDR3 sequence reads: CASSPGLGANTGELFF. CDR3 bases: TGCGCCAGCAGCCCCGGACTGGGCGCGAACACCGGGGAGCTGTTTTTT. Full variable domain (outside the CDR3, taken from reference TRBV5-1 and TRBJ2-2): KAGVTQTPRYLIKTRGQQVTLSCSPISGHRSVSWYQQTPGQGLQFLFEYFSETQRNKGNFPGRFSGRQFSNSRSEMNVSTLELGDSALYLCASSPGLGANTGELFFGEGSRLTVL.

In this sample, this clonotype turned up many times. The chain is built from TRBV18 and TRBJ2-3; maybe TRBD2 (6 bases). The CDR3 extends over 15 amino acids. Trimming left V 4 bases short and J 0 bases short, with 11 bases between. Germline assignment: CDR1 KGHSH and CDR2 LQKENI. The CDR3 DNA is TGTGCCAGCTCACTACTAGCTCCCAGCACAGATACGCAGTATTTT. This translates into CASSLLAPSTDTQYF.

This clonotype was counted at least ten times. This sequence joins TRBV10-3 and TRBJ2-3; 9 bases line up with TRBD1. The CDR3 runs 14 residues. Germline CDR1 reads ENHRY; CDR2 reads SYGVKD. J gave up 3 bases and V 3 bases, and 1 base lay outside the gene matches. This CDR3 reads CAISEGTGTDTQYF. The CDR3 region has the DNA TGTGCCATCAGTGAAGGGACAGGGACAGATACGCAGTATTTT.

The chain employs TRBV29-1 and TRBJ2-5; D is uncertain. Per germline, CDR1 SQVTM and CDR2 ANQGSEA. The CDR3 is 12 residues long. The germline V and J ends were trimmed by 7 bases and 5 bases, with 14 bases remaining between them. CDR3 amino acids: CSADRNTETQYF. CDR3 coding DNA: TGCAGCGCCGATAGGAATACGGAGACCCAGTACTTC.

This clonotype is termed medium-sized. The chain joins TRBV4-1 to TRBJ1-1; tentatively, D is TRBD1 (5 bases). The V end lost 2 bases, the J end lost 0 bases, and 10 bases lay between the germline ends. This CDR3 region has 15 residues. Per germline, CDR1 MGHRA and CDR2 YSYEKL. The CDR3 DNA is TGCGCCAGCAGCCAAAGGGGAGCAATGAACACTGAAGCTTTCTTT. This gives the protein CASSQRGAMNTEAFF.